These 20 T cell receptor beta chains were all obtained from the same sample, sequenced in a study of T cell changes during pregnancy in multiple sclerosis. TCRdb keeps only in-frame clones here, not all; method: immunoSEQ multiplex PCR. The data show approximately 44,000 clones, more than 85% seen once. Sequences were derived from CD4+ T cells from peripheral blood mononuclear cells, sampled in the second trimester of pregnancy. Source of these receptors: a female donor in good health, enrolled as a control in a pregnancy study.

The J gene is TRBJ1-5, the V gene TRBV6-6; D might be TRBD1 (5 bases). This CDR3 has 14 residues. The germline V and J ends were trimmed by 6 bases and 5 bases, with 14 bases remaining between them. Germline loops: CDR1 MNHNY, CDR2 SVGAGI (reference sequence). DNA of the CDR3: TGTGCCAGCAGGGCCAGGGCCAAGGATCAGCCCCAGCATTTT. Its translation is CASRARAKDQPQHF.

The rearrangement joins TRBV4-2 to TRBJ1-3, with TRBD1 identical over 9 bases. CDR1 and CDR2 from the germline V gene are LGHNA and YNFKEQ. The CDR3 consists of 15 residues. V gave up 5 bases and J gave up 3 bases; unmatched junction bases: 5. The CDR3 region is CASSGNRGLGNTIYF. The CDR3, as DNA: TGTGCCAGCAGCGGTAACAGGGGGCTTGGAAACACCATATATTTT.

J is TRBJ2-3 and V is TRBV15; 9 positions agree with TRBD2. Germline V CDR1 and CDR2: LNHNV, YYDKDF (reference sequence). Trimming took 3 bases from V and 4 from J; bases not matched to a gene: 2. The CDR3 sequence is 14 residues long. The CDR3 protein is CATSRAGGPDTQYF. DNA of the CDR3: TGTGCCACCAGCAGGGCGGGAGGGCCAGATACGCAGTATTTT.

The chain is built from TRBV7-2 and TRBJ2-1; 8 bases line up with TRBD2. Germline loops: CDR1 SGHTA, CDR2 FQGNSA. This CDR3 spans 18 amino acids. J was trimmed by 10 bases and V by 2 bases; bases with no gene match: 19. CDR3 sequence reads: CASSLFSPVAGGLGEQFF. CDR3 bases: TGTGCCAGCAGCTTATTCTCGCCCGTGGCGGGGGGACTTGGAGAGCAGTTCTTC.

The V and J genes are TRBV12-5 and TRBJ2-1, with TRBD2 identical over 9 bases. The CDR3 is made up of 15 amino acids. Germline trimming cut 6 bases from V and 6 bases from J; bases unmatched to any gene: 9. Germline loops: CDR1 LGHNT, CDR2 FRNRAP. CDR3 residues: CASGVGRGGFNEQFF. The CDR3 bases are TGTGCTAGTGGGGTTGGGCGGGGGGGCTTCAATGAGCAGTTCTTC.

The chain carries TRBV18 and TRBJ2-7; 11 bases line up with TRBD2. This CDR3 spans 15 amino acids. V shed 6 bases, J shed 3 bases, and the junction held 7 bases outside the gene matches. CDR1 is KGHSH and CDR2 is LQKENI in the germline V gene. CDR3: CASSLGGTSGYEQYF. CDR3 coding DNA: TGTGCCAGCTCCCTCGGGGGGACTAGCGGCTACGAGCAGTACTTC. The variable domain in full, with the rest retrieved from reference TRBV18 and TRBJ2-7, is NAGVMQNPRHLVRRRGQEARLRCSPMKGHSHVYWYRQLPEEGLKFMVYLQKENIIDESGMPKERFSAEFPKEGPSILRIQQVVRGDSAAYFCASSLGGTSGYEQYFGPGTRLTVT.

The gene calls are TRBV2 and TRBJ2-3, with 11 bases aligning to TRBD2. V gave up 1 base and J gave up 9 bases; unmatched junction bases: 3. Germline CDR1 and CDR2: SNHLY and FYNNEI. The CDR3 covers 14 residues. The CDR3 reads CASSEGLAGYTQYF. The CDR3 region has the DNA TGTGCCAGCAGTGAAGGACTAGCGGGGTACACGCAGTATTTT.

The V and J genes are TRBV10-3 and TRBJ2-5, with D perhaps matching TRBD1 (6 bases). The germline CDR1 and CDR2 sequences are ENHRY and SYGVKD. V shed 3 bases and J shed 2 bases, with 13 bases lying between them. The CDR3 is 15 amino acids. CDR3 coding DNA: TGTGCCATCAGTGATTCCTTGGGGGCTCAAGAGACCCAGTACTTC. Translated: CAISDSLGAQETQYF.

The V gene is TRBV29-1, the J gene TRBJ2-1, with 9 bases lining up with TRBD2. The CDR3 loop spans 13 amino acids. With 5 bases clipped from V and 5 bases from J, the junction kept 4 bases outside the gene matches. CDR1 is SQVTM, CDR2 ANQGSEA, per germline. The CDR3 coding sequence is TGCAGCGTTAAGCGGGGGGTGCACAATGAGCAGTTCTTC. Protein sequence: CSVKRGVHNEQFF.

CDR3 sequence reads: CAISKLTVAGGTYEQYF. The CDR3 DNA sequence: TGTGCCATCAGTAAGCTTACGGTAGCGGGAGGAACTTACGAGCAGTACTTC. The chain is built from TRBV10-3 and TRBJ2-7; TRBD2 aligns across 10 bases. Germline CDR1 reads ENHRY; CDR2 reads SYGVKD. J gave up 4 bases and V 5 bases, and 14 bases lay outside the gene matches. This CDR3 contains 17 residues.

The chain employs TRBV30 and TRBJ2-5, with D maybe TRBD1 (5 bases). CDR3 length: 13 amino acids. Per germline, CDR1 GTSNPN and CDR2 SVGIG (reference sequence). V dropped 4 bases and J dropped 1 base, with 10 bases sitting between them. The CDR3 loop reads CAWTAGSQETQYF. CDR3 coding DNA: TGTGCCTGGACCGCAGGGTCCCAAGAGACCCAGTACTTC.

The genes are TRBV5-1 and TRBJ1-1; D may be TRBD1 (6 bases). Trimming cost V 2 bases and J 10 bases, with 21 bases left between them. The CDR3 runs to 15 residues. Germline V gene data show CDR1 as SGHRS and CDR2 as YFSETQ. Written as DNA, the CDR3 is TGCGCCAGCAGCTTAGGACAGACGGGTGTCGTGGTAGCTTTCTTT. Translation: CASSLGQTGVVVAFF.

The CDR3 is CAWRTRDRGNTEAFF. The DNA of the CDR3 is TGTGCCTGGCGAACCAGGGACAGGGGGAACACTGAAGCTTTCTTT. The rearrangement uses TRBV30 and TRBJ1-1; 10 positions match TRBD1. After removal of 5 bases from V and 1 base from J, the junction contained 7 bases not matched to a gene. Germline V lookup: CDR1 GTSNPN, CDR2 SVGIG (reference sequence). The CDR3 totals 15 residues.

This chain uses TRBV9 with TRBJ2-2, with 7 positions matching TRBD2. Germline CDR1 and CDR2: SGDLS and YYNGEE. Trimming took 2 bases from V and 5 from J; bases not matched to a gene: 6. The CDR3 consists of 15 residues. CDR3 bases: TGTGCCAGCAGCGTTGGAGCGGGACCTACCGGGGAGCTGTTTTTT. It specifies CASSVGAGPTGELFF.

The V and J genes are TRBV4-1 and TRBJ2-1; tentatively, D is TRBD2 (6 bases). CDR1 and CDR2 from the germline V gene are MGHRA and YSYEKL. V was cut by 4 bases and J by 9 bases, with 19 bases left in between. The CDR3 is made up of 15 amino acids. CDR3 DNA sequence: TGCGCCAGCAGCCCGAGGGGACTCCTGGACACTGAGCAGTTCTTC. It is translated as CASSPRGLLDTEQFF.

V gene TRBV5-6 combines with J gene TRBJ1-1, with a tentative D call TRBD1 (5 bases). The V end was cut by 0 bases, the J end by 7 bases, with 13 bases between. The germline V gene encodes CDR1 SGHDT and CDR2 YYEEEE. The CDR3 is 14 amino acids. The CDR3 loop reads CASSLGQGGSEAFF. CDR3 nucleotides: TGTGCCAGCAGCTTGGGCCAGGGAGGCAGTGAAGCTTTCTTT. The whole variable domain, filled in from reference TRBV5-6 and TRBJ1-1, reads DAGVTQSPTHLIKTRGQQVTLRCSPKSGHDTVSWYQQALGQGPQFIFQYYEEEERQRGNFPDRFSGHQFPNYSSELNVNALLLGDSALYLCASSLGQGGSEAFFGQGTRLTVV.

The chain carries TRBV9 and TRBJ2-1, with 7 nucleotides matching TRBD1. The CDR3 extends over 12 amino acids. CDR1 is SGDLS and CDR2 is YYNGEE in the germline V gene. V dropped 0 bases and J dropped 12; count of bases not matched to a gene: 3. In DNA, the CDR3 is TGTGCCAGCAGCGTAGAGGGGGCAGTGCAGTTCTTC. Amino acid sequence: CASSVEGAVQFF.

This chain joins TRBV7-8 and TRBJ2-1; a possible D gene is TRBD2 (5 bases). Between the trimmed V and J ends, which lost 5 bases and 4 bases, there was a span of 15 bases. The germline V gene encodes CDR1 SGHVS and CDR2 FQNEAQ. The CDR3 extends over 15 amino acids. This chain's CDR3 is CASSLERTRYNEQFF. The DNA of the CDR3 is TGTGCCAGCAGCCTAGAGCGGACCCGATACAATGAGCAGTTCTTC.

The chain carries TRBV28 and TRBJ1-2; D unresolved. With 8 bases removed from V and 6 bases from J, the gap between germline ends came to 13 bases. The germline V gene encodes CDR1 MDHEN and CDR2 SYDVKM. The CDR3 is 12 residues long. CDR3 sequence (DNA): TGTGCCAGCGTCGGGGAGAGAGATGGCTACACCTTC. Translation gives CASVGERDGYTF.

The chain uses TRBV23-1 and TRBJ1-6, with a tentative D call TRBD1 (5 bases). TRBV23-1 is annotated as an ORF whose role is uncertain. The CDR3 sequence is 16 residues long. Trimming removed 3 bases at V and 8 bases at J, with 17 bases between. The CDR3 loop is CASSHYRTGPHSPLHF. The CDR3 DNA sequence: TGCGCCAGCAGTCACTACAGGACCGGGCCCCATTCACCCCTCCACTTT.